Sequencing of this T cell receptor beta chain was carried out in a study of blood T cell repertoires in COVID-19. Study background: The samples span acute and convalescent COVID-19 from the United States, Italy and Spain. T cells, B-cell-depleted T cells, or PBMCs supplied cDNA or gDNA.

Original methodology: Quantification of nucleated cells was approximated via reference gene primer amplification. Profiled with immunoSEQ multiplex PCR; TCRdb holds only in-frame clones, not every one. V and J calls and clone size come straight from that table; D and trimming were deduced from the DNA. The data show a few hundred thousand clones, under 90% seen once. Cohorts were assigned according to the clinical history that participants reported. The source is a woman aged 50 to 65 who had been exposed to COVID-19. The specimen was PBMCs or T cells enriched from blood (not recorded which).

The CDR3 region has the DNA TGTGCCAGCAGCCCTGCCCGCGGGGATAATGAGCAGTTCTTC. It codes for CASSPARGDNEQFF. This rearrangement joins TRBV7-8 to TRBJ2-1; D is possibly TRBD2 (6 bases). The CDR3 is 14 residues long. Germline loops: CDR1 SGHVS, CDR2 FQNEAQ. V gave up 5 bases and J gave up 7 bases, with 15 bases separating them. The full variable domain, rest sourced from reference TRBV7-8 and TRBJ2-1, is GAGVSQSPRYKVAKRGQDVALRCDPISGHVSLFWYQQALGQGPEFLTYFQNEAQLDKSGLPSDRFFAERPEGSVSTLKIQRTQQEDSAVYLCASSPARGDNEQFFGPGTRLTVL.